This T cell receptor (beta chain) was observed in a study of T-cell memory formation after mild COVID-19. General study findings and limits: Contracting CD4+ clones sat mainly in CM and EM; CD8+ in EMRA. Memory cells collected pre-infection included some clones that later responded, suggesting cross-reactive memory joined.

With respect to this clonotype: The antigen is not known.

Germline CDR1 SGHVS, CDR2 FNYEAQ. Trimming took 4 bases from V and 12 from J, leaving 24 bases between them. The CDR3 totals 15 residues. TCRalpha and TCRbeta libraries used 5'RACE with constant-segment primers and UMIs. TCRdb re-called the 5' RACE reads with MiXCR, one entry per CDR3 protein. This table holds under 300,000 distinct CDR3 sequences, around 17% found once. The origin of this receptor is a man younger than 30 who had mild COVID-19 (a few samples of this study predate the infection). Cell type and time point are not known. The J gene is TRBJ2-5, the V gene TRBV7-6, with D unclear. Sequencing was carried out using PBMCs or a T cell subset sorted from them (not recorded which). The CDR3 DNA is TGTGCCAGCAGCTCATCTTCGTATTTTGGTCCGGCGGAGTACTTC. Protein sequence: CASSSSSYFGPAEYF.